Each of the 20 T cell receptor beta chains below was sequenced from the same sample in a study of Ad26.COV2.S vaccination and SARS-CoV-2 variants. This sample's treatment: around 19 received Ad26.COV2.S at low or high dose, single or two shots; five or six received placebo; per-sample allocation not given. All samples were drawn on day 63, counting from the first vaccine or placebo injection. Profiling relied on immunoSEQ multiplex PCR, and the TCRdb table lists in-frame clones only, not all of them. The data hold about 390,000 clones, with approximately 90% observed a single time. The specimen was peripheral blood, collected in a trial of Ad26.COV2.S vaccine versus placebo. These receptors all come from a person aged 18 to 59 who received the Ad26.COV2.S COVID-19 vaccine or a placebo.

V and J are TRBV7-9 and TRBJ2-3, with 11 bases that match TRBD2. J lost 2 bases, V lost 1 base, and 5 bases had no gene match. The CDR3 has 17 residues. CDR1 and CDR2 (germline): SEHNR, FQNEAQ (reference sequence). The CDR3 loop reads CASSLGYSGGATDTQYF. The CDR3, as DNA: TGTGCCAGCAGCTTAGGGTATAGCGGGGGGGCCACAGATACGCAGTATTTT.

This chain connects TRBV6-6 to TRBJ1-5; D is uncertain. There are 14 residues in the CDR3. Germline CDR1 MNHNY, CDR2 SVGAGI (reference sequence). Trimming removed 2 bases at V and 9 bases at J, with 14 bases between. The chain's CDR3 is CASSYRGGSGPQHF. The CDR3 DNA is TGTGCCAGCAGTTACCGAGGTGGGTCTGGGCCCCAGCATTTT.

This clone was recorded only once. The chain carries TRBV30 and TRBJ2-7; 11 bases are a match to TRBD1. The junction had 6 bases not matched to a gene; V was cut back by 0 bases and J by 5 bases. This CDR3 is 15 amino acids long. Per germline, CDR1 GTSNPN and CDR2 SVGIG (reference sequence). CDR3: CAWSVWTGGLDEQYF. As DNA, the CDR3 is TGTGCCTGGAGTGTATGGACAGGGGGCTTGGACGAGCAGTACTTC. Together with reference TRBV30 and TRBJ2-7, the CDR3 gives the full variable domain: SQTIHQWPATLVQPVGSPLSLECTVEGTSNPNLYWYRQAAGRGLQLLFYSVGIGQISSEVPQNLSASRPQDRQFILSSKKLLLSDSGFYLCAWSVWTGGLDEQYFGPGTRLTVT.

Here the CDR3 reads CASSVDIYNSPLHF. The CDR3, as DNA: TGTGCCAGTAGTGTGGACATTTATAATTCACCCCTCCACTTT. The chain uses TRBV19 and TRBJ1-6, with a possible D match to TRBD1 (5 bases). The germline V and J ends were trimmed by 5 bases and 4 bases, with 9 bases remaining between them. In germline, CDR1 is LNHDA, CDR2 SQIVND (reference sequence). This CDR3 is built from 14 residues.

This chain connects TRBV7-2 to TRBJ1-4, with D possibly matching TRBD1 (5 bases). CDR1 is SGHTA, CDR2 FQGNSA, per germline. The CDR3 length is 15 residues. V lost 1 base and J lost 3, with 9 bases in between. CDR3 residues: CASSLVPGANEKLFF. The DNA for the CDR3 is TGTGCCAGCAGCTTAGTCCCGGGGGCTAATGAAAAACTGTTTTTT.

The rearrangement joins TRBV29-1 to TRBJ2-7; tentatively, D is TRBD2 (6 bases). V was clipped by 6 bases and J by 3 bases, with 12 bases between them. Germline CDR1 SQVTM, CDR2 ANQGSEA. The CDR3 has 12 residues. The chain's CDR3 is CSVYKEGYEQYF. The CDR3 region has the DNA TGCAGCGTATATAAGGAGGGCTACGAGCAGTACTTC.

The chain uses TRBV28 and TRBJ1-5, with 9 bases matching TRBD1. Germline trimming cut 10 bases from V and 1 base from J; bases unmatched to any gene: 11. The CDR3 is 16 residues long. Germline V gene lookup returns CDR1 MDHEN and CDR2 SYDVKM. CDR3 in amino acids: CATRGTGWGSNQPQHF. The CDR3 DNA follows: TGTGCCACCAGGGGGACAGGGTGGGGGAGCAATCAGCCCCAGCATTTT.

The chain carries TRBV6-5 and TRBJ1-6; the D gene is possibly TRBD1 (6 bases). This CDR3 region has 15 residues. Germline V gene data show CDR1 as MNHEY and CDR2 as SVGAGI. Trimming left V 6 bases short and J 6 bases short, with 15 bases between. CDR3 loop: CASRKGQIVNSPLHF. In nucleotides, the CDR3 is TGTGCCAGCAGAAAAGGACAGATCGTTAATTCACCCCTCCACTTT.

J is TRBJ2-7 and V is TRBV6-6, with unresolved D. Per germline, CDR1 MNHNY and CDR2 SVGAGI (reference sequence). The CDR3 is 15 residues long. V lost 2 bases and J 2 bases, leaving 13 bases between the germline ends. CDR3 bases: TGTGCCAGCAGTTACCCCACGGACCCGGCCTACGAGCAGTACTTC. Its translation: CASSYPTDPAYEQYF.

The count of this clone is one. The chain has TRBV7-9 and TRBJ2-7; D tentatively reads TRBD1 or TRBD2 (5 bases each). Between the trimmed V and J ends, which lost 5 bases and 0 bases, there was a span of 14 bases. There are 15 residues in the CDR3. Germline CDR1 is SEHNR and CDR2 is FQNEAQ (reference sequence). The CDR3 region is CASSPGDLHSYEQYF. In DNA form, the CDR3 reads TGTGCCAGCAGCCCCGGGGACCTGCACTCCTACGAGCAGTACTTC.

Only one count was recorded for this clone. The chain uses TRBV29-1 and TRBJ1-2; the match to TRBD1 covers 8 bases. Germline lookup yields CDR1 SQVTM and CDR2 ANQGSEA. J lost 2 bases, V lost 3 bases, and 5 bases had no gene match. The CDR3 loop spans 14 amino acids. CDR3 coding DNA: TGCAGCGTTGATAGGACAGGGCGAAACTATGGCTACACCTTC. Translation: CSVDRTGRNYGYTF.

The chain is built from TRBV4-3 and TRBJ1-5, with D perhaps TRBD1 (5 bases). V lost 1 base, J lost 5 bases, and 27 bases lay in between. Germline loops: CDR1 LGHNA, CDR2 YSLEER. This CDR3 region has 20 residues. The CDR3 sequence is CASSQGSPGTIPSIHQPQHF. CDR3 sequence (DNA): TGCGCCAGCAGCCAAGGGTCGCCAGGGACCATTCCTAGCATCCATCAGCCCCAGCATTTT.

The V gene is TRBV7-2, the J gene TRBJ2-5; D ambiguous. V dropped 3 bases and J dropped 3 bases, with 8 bases sitting between them. The CDR3 extends over 13 amino acids. Germline assignment: CDR1 SGHTA and CDR2 FQGNSA. CDR3 sequence: CASSFLGEETQYF. The DNA of the CDR3 is TGTGCCAGCAGCTTCCTGGGCGAAGAGACCCAGTACTTC.

This sequence joins TRBV30 and TRBJ2-4; TRBD2 agrees at 9 bases. J gave up 8 bases and V 2 bases, and 7 bases lay outside the gene matches. The CDR3 covers 14 residues. CDR1 is GTSNPN and CDR2 is SVGIG in the germline V gene (reference sequence). CDR3 DNA sequence: TGTGCCTGGAGTTTGACTAGCGGAGTTGACATTCAGTACTTC. Amino acids: CAWSLTSGVDIQYF.

For this clone: One end of the junction does not line up with germline, which may come from a read error. This chain uses TRBV6-2 or TRBV6-3 with TRBJ2-3; D perhaps matches TRBD1 (6 bases). This CDR3 region has 11 residues. The germline CDR1 and CDR2 sequences are MNHEY and SVGEGT. CDR3 in amino acids: CASSNTGILLF. The CDR3 DNA reads TGTGCCAGCAGTAATACAGGGATCTTACTCTTT.

The V and J genes are TRBV29-1 and TRBJ1-1; the D is unclear. The V end was cut by 4 bases, the J end by 1 base, with 10 bases between. The CDR3 sequence is 13 residues long. Germline-derived CDR1 and CDR2 are SQVTM and ANQGSEA. CDR3 sequence: CSVAVWGNTEAFF. CDR3 nucleotide sequence: TGCAGCGTTGCTGTTTGGGGGAACACTGAAGCTTTCTTT.

On this clone: The sample has other DNA sequences that encode this CDR3 too. The chain recombines TRBV3-1 (or the pseudogene TRBV3-2) with TRBJ1-5; unclear D gene. CDR1 LGHDT and CDR2 YNNKEL come from the germline V gene (reference sequence). The CDR3 runs to 13 residues. V was cut by 0 bases and J by 4 bases, with 4 bases left in between. The CDR3 loop reads CASSQDRNQPQHF. The CDR3 coding sequence is TGTGCCAGCAGCCAAGACAGGAATCAGCCCCAGCATTTT.

This rearrangement joins TRBV4-1 to TRBJ2-3; 7 nucleotides align to TRBD2. The CDR3 consists of 17 residues. Looked up from germline, CDR1 is MGHRA and CDR2 is YSYEKL. V lost 0 bases and J lost 1; bases outside the gene matches: 7. The CDR3 loop reads CASSQELAVIGTDTQYF. The DNA for the CDR3 is TGCGCCAGCAGCCAAGAGCTAGCGGTGATAGGCACAGATACGCAGTATTTT.

The chain joins TRBV3-1 (or the pseudogene TRBV3-2) to TRBJ1-1; D remains ambiguous. Germline CDR1 LGHDT, CDR2 YNNKEL (reference sequence). The V and J ends lost 1 base and 1 base respectively, with 7 bases between them. CDR3 length equals 14 residues. CDR3 nucleotide sequence: TGTGCCAGCAGCCAAGTAAGAGGGAACACTGAAGCTTTCTTT. This translates into CASSQVRGNTEAFF.

The chain joins TRBV2 to TRBJ2-1, with 9 bases that match TRBD2. Germline trimming cut 7 bases from V and 7 bases from J; bases unmatched to any gene: 17. The CDR3 has 17 residues. Germline V gives CDR1 SNHLY, CDR2 FYNNEI. The CDR3 coding sequence is TGTGCCAGCATTATTAGCGGGGGTACCCTGCCATCTAATGAGCAGTTCTTC. Its translation: CASIISGGTLPSNEQFF.